The rows below give T cell receptor beta chains drawn from one sample of a study of blood T cell repertoires in COVID-19. Data came from immunoSEQ multiplex PCR; TCRdb stores just in-frame clones and leaves some out. The sample contains around 470,000 clones, approximately 89% of which appear only once. The source material was peripheral blood. The receptors were sampled from a young man with COVID-19, enrolled during active disease. CDR3s include the opening cysteine and the closing phenylalanine or tryptophan. D genes are given only for firm matches. Clone size is not always given. Where it is, it says once, few, many or a class for expanded clones.

j_gene: TRBJ2-1; d_gene: TRBD2; abundance: .; v_gene: TRBV19; CDR3nt: TGTGCCAGTAGTAGGAGCGGGGCCGGTGAGCAGTTCTTC; CDR3aa: CASSRSGAGEQFF
j_gene: TRBJ1-4; d_gene: TRBD1; abundance: .; v_gene: TRBV5-1; CDR3nt: TGCGCCAGCAGCACCCCGGGACAGGGGGATGAAAAACTGTTTTTT; CDR3aa: CASSTPGQGDEKLFF
j_gene: TRBJ2-7; d_gene: TRBD1; abundance: .; v_gene: TRBV2; CDR3nt: TGTGCCAGCAGTGAAGGGACAGGGCCCAAGAAATACGAGCAGTACTTC; CDR3aa: CASSEGTGPKKYEQYF
j_gene: TRBJ2-2; d_gene: .; abundance: .; v_gene: TRBV7-2; CDR3nt: TGTGCCAGCAGACCAGAAACTAGTCCCGGGGAGCTGTTTTTT; CDR3aa: CASRPETSPGELFF
j_gene: TRBJ2-3; d_gene: .; abundance: once; v_gene: TRBV25-1; CDR3nt: TGTGCCAGCAGTCAGACAGGAGTAGGCCGAGATACGCAGTATTTT; CDR3aa: CASSQTGVGRDTQYF
j_gene: TRBJ2-1; d_gene: TRBD2; abundance: .; v_gene: TRBV27; CDR3nt: TGTGCCAGCAGCCTGACTAGCGGGAGGTCAAATGAGCAGTTCTTC; CDR3aa: CASSLTSGRSNEQFF
j_gene: TRBJ1-6; d_gene: .; abundance: once; v_gene: TRBV19; CDR3nt: TGTGCCAGTAGAGGCCCTGGGGGGGATTCACCCCTCCACTTT; CDR3aa: CASRGPGGDSPLHF
j_gene: TRBJ2-2; d_gene: .; abundance: .; v_gene: TRBV7-9; CDR3nt: TGTGCCAGCAGCTTGGGACAAACGAACACCGGGGAGCTGTTTTTT; CDR3aa: CASSLGQTNTGELFF
j_gene: TRBJ1-2; d_gene: .; abundance: .; v_gene: TRBV5-8; CDR3nt: TGTGCCAGCAGCTGGACGGGACTCCCCGCGGAAGTCTACACCTTC; CDR3aa: CASSWTGLPAEVYTF
j_gene: TRBJ2-7; d_gene: .; abundance: .; v_gene: TRBV10-2; CDR3nt: TGCGCCAGCCGAAGACAGGCCGAAACGGGCTCCTACGAGCAGTACTTC; CDR3aa: CASRRQAETGSYEQYF
j_gene: TRBJ2-7; d_gene: TRBD1; abundance: once; v_gene: TRBV15; CDR3nt: TGTGCCACCAGCAGATCGGGACAGGGATACTACGAGCAGTACTTC; CDR3aa: CATSRSGQGYYEQYF
j_gene: TRBJ2-1; d_gene: .; abundance: once; v_gene: TRBV5-1; CDR3nt: TGCGCCAGCCAAACCTCAGTGGCGGGCAATGAGCAGTTCTTC; CDR3aa: CASQTSVAGNEQFF
j_gene: TRBJ2-3; d_gene: .; abundance: .; v_gene: TRBV4-2; CDR3nt: TGTGCCAGCAGCCAAGAGGCTAGCGGCACAGATACGCAGTATTTT; CDR3aa: CASSQEASGTDTQYF
j_gene: TRBJ2-1; d_gene: TRBD2; abundance: few; v_gene: TRBV5-4; CDR3nt: TGTGCCAGCAGCTTGGGTGCGGGAGGGCCGGGAAATGAGCAGTTCTTC; CDR3aa: CASSLGAGGPGNEQFF
j_gene: TRBJ2-7; d_gene: TRBD1; abundance: .; v_gene: TRBV2; CDR3nt: TGTGCCAGCAGTGAAGCCGGGACAGCCTCCTACGAGCAGTACTTC; CDR3aa: CASSEAGTASYEQYF
j_gene: TRBJ2-7; d_gene: TRBD2; abundance: .; v_gene: TRBV28; CDR3nt: TGTGCCAGCAGATTAGCGGGACCGACCTACGAGCAGTACTTC; CDR3aa: CASRLAGPTYEQYF
j_gene: TRBJ1-1; d_gene: TRBD1; abundance: .; v_gene: TRBV7-9; CDR3nt: TGTGCCAGCAGCACCCGTGGACAGGGTGTGAACACTGAAGCTTTCTTT; CDR3aa: CASSTRGQGVNTEAFF
j_gene: TRBJ2-3; d_gene: .; abundance: .; v_gene: TRBV9; CDR3nt: TGTGCCAGCAGCGTAGGACAGCCAAGCACAGATACGCAGTATTTT; CDR3aa: CASSVGQPSTDTQYF
j_gene: TRBJ1-3; d_gene: .; abundance: once; v_gene: TRBV19; CDR3nt: TGTGCCAGTAGTATCGGTGGAAACACCATATATTTT; CDR3aa: CASSIGGNTIYF
j_gene: TRBJ2-1; d_gene: .; abundance: .; v_gene: TRBV18; CDR3nt: TGTGCCAGCTCACCACGCAGGAACAATGAGCAGTTCTTC; CDR3aa: CASSPRRNNEQFF
j_gene: TRBJ1-2; d_gene: TRBD1; abundance: .; v_gene: TRBV24-1; CDR3nt: TGTGCCACCAGTTTCGGGACAGGGAACTATGGCTACACCTTC; CDR3aa: CATSFGTGNYGYTF
j_gene: TRBJ1-5; d_gene: .; abundance: .; v_gene: TRBV4-1; CDR3nt: TGCGCCAGCAGCCAAGGTGTTAACAATCAGCCCCAGCATTTT; CDR3aa: CASSQGVNNQPQHF
j_gene: TRBJ2-1; d_gene: .; abundance: .; v_gene: TRBV7-9; CDR3nt: TGTGCCAGCAGCTTAGAACCGAGCTCCTACAATGAGCAGTTCTTC; CDR3aa: CASSLEPSSYNEQFF
j_gene: TRBJ1-4; d_gene: .; abundance: .; v_gene: TRBV24-1; CDR3nt: TGTGCCACCAGAGGTACAGGATGGAATGAAAAACTGTTTTTT; CDR3aa: CATRGTGWNEKLFF
j_gene: TRBJ1-5; d_gene: .; abundance: .; v_gene: TRBV5-5; CDR3nt: TGTGCCAGCAGCTTGGCGGCCGAGGTGCCTAGTCAGCCCCAGCATTTT; CDR3aa: CASSLAAEVPSQPQHF
j_gene: TRBJ2-3; d_gene: .; abundance: .; v_gene: TRBV2; CDR3nt: TGTGCCAGCAGTGAAGGCGCGGGCTTAACAGATACGCAGTATTTT; CDR3aa: CASSEGAGLTDTQYF
j_gene: TRBJ2-6; d_gene: .; abundance: .; v_gene: TRBV14; CDR3nt: TGTGCCAGCAGCCAAGATCTTACAGGGACGGGGGCCAACGTCCTGACTTTC; CDR3aa: CASSQDLTGTGANVLTF
j_gene: TRBJ2-2; d_gene: .; abundance: .; v_gene: TRBV5-1; CDR3nt: TGCGCCAGCAGCCCTGACGACACGACCGGGGAGCTGTTTTTT; CDR3aa: CASSPDDTTGELFF
j_gene: TRBJ2-7; d_gene: TRBD1; abundance: .; v_gene: TRBV6-5; CDR3nt: TGTGCCAGCAGCGTTGACAGGGCCTACGAGCAGTACTTC; CDR3aa: CASSVDRAYEQYF
j_gene: TRBJ2-7; d_gene: TRBD1; abundance: .; v_gene: TRBV11-3; CDR3nt: TGTGCCAGCAGCTTAGGGGACAGCAGAGAGCAGTACTTC; CDR3aa: CASSLGDSREQYF
j_gene: TRBJ2-1; d_gene: .; abundance: .; v_gene: TRBV7-9; CDR3nt: TGTGCCAGCAGCCCCGACGCACGGGAATATGAGCAGTTCTTC; CDR3aa: CASSPDAREYEQFF
j_gene: TRBJ2-7; d_gene: .; abundance: .; v_gene: TRBV11-2; CDR3nt: TGTGCCAGCAGGGACCAAGGAGGCTTCGACGAGCAGTACTTC; CDR3aa: CASRDQGGFDEQYF
j_gene: TRBJ1-1; d_gene: .; abundance: .; v_gene: TRBV3-1/TRBV3-2; CDR3nt: TGTGCCAGCCGCGGTGGAGGGGAGGCTTTCTTT; CDR3aa: CASRGGGEAFF
j_gene: TRBJ2-7; d_gene: TRBD1; abundance: .; v_gene: TRBV12-5; CDR3nt: TGTGCTAGTGGTTTGGGCGACAGGGGTGGCGAGCAGTACTTC; CDR3aa: CASGLGDRGGEQYF
j_gene: TRBJ2-6; d_gene: TRBD1; abundance: .; v_gene: TRBV9; CDR3nt: TGTGCCAGCAGCGAGGGGACGGGACAGGGGTCTGGGGCCAACGTCCTGACTTTC; CDR3aa: CASSEGTGQGSGANVLTF
j_gene: TRBJ2-3; d_gene: .; abundance: .; v_gene: TRBV5-1; CDR3nt: TGCGCCAGCAGCTTTAAAGATACGCAGTATTTT; CDR3aa: CASSFKDTQYF
j_gene: TRBJ2-3; d_gene: TRBD1; abundance: .; v_gene: TRBV19; CDR3nt: TGTGCCAGTAGTCTGACAGGGGAAGGCACAGATACGCAGTATTTT; CDR3aa: CASSLTGEGTDTQYF
j_gene: TRBJ2-5; d_gene: TRBD2; abundance: .; v_gene: TRBV4-2; CDR3nt: TGTGCCAGCCGGGGGACTAGCGGGAGGGCGAGGGAGACCCAGTACTTC; CDR3aa: CASRGTSGRARETQYF
j_gene: TRBJ2-7; d_gene: TRBD1; abundance: .; v_gene: TRBV11-3; CDR3nt: TGTGCCAGCAGAAGGGACAGTTCCTACGAGCAGTACTTC; CDR3aa: CASRRDSSYEQYF